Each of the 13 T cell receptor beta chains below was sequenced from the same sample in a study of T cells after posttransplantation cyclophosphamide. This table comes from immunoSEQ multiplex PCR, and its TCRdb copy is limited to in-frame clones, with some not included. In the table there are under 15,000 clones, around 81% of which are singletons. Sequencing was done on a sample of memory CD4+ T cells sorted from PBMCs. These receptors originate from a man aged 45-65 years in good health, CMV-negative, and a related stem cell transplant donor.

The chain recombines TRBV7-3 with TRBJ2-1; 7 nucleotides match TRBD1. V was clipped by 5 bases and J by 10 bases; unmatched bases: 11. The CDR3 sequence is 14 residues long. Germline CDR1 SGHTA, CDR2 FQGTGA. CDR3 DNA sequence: TGTGCCAGCAGCATGAACAGGGGCACAGGCGAGCAGTTCTTC. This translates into CASSMNRGTGEQFF.

CDR3 DNA sequence: TGTGCCAGCAGCTCCCGGGGGGGCAGGGAATACAATGAGCAGTTCTTC. Translating gives CASSSRGGREYNEQFF. The rearrangement joins TRBV6-6 to TRBJ2-1, with 8 bases lining up with TRBD2. CDR1 is MNHNY and CDR2 is SVGAGI in the germline V gene (reference sequence). This CDR3 is 16 amino acids long. Losses at the gene ends were 6 bases for V and 4 bases for J; bases not matched to a gene: 11.

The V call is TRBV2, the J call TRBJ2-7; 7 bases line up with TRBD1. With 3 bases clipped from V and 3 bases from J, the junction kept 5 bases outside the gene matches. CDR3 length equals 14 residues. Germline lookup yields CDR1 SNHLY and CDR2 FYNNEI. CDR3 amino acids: CASSDQGVSYEQYF. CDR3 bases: TGTGCCAGCAGTGACCAGGGGGTGAGCTACGAGCAGTACTTC. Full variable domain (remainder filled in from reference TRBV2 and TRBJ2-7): EPEVTQTPSHQVTQMGQEVILRCVPISNHLYFYWYRQILGQKVEFLVSFYNNEISEKSEIFDDQFSVERPDGSNFTLKIRSTKLEDSAMYFCASSDQGVSYEQYFGPGTRLTVT.

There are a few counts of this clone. In DNA form, the CDR3 reads TGCGCCAGCAGCCAAGTTTACTTCGTGAGGACAGGGACCTACGAGCAGTACTTC. It translates to CASSQVYFVRTGTYEQYF. The chain links TRBV4-1 to TRBJ2-7; TRBD1 matches at 8 bases. Germline lookup yields CDR1 MGHRA and CDR2 YSYEKL. This CDR3 comprises 18 residues. The V segment lost 1 base and the J segment 2 bases; nucleotides outside the gene matches: 13.

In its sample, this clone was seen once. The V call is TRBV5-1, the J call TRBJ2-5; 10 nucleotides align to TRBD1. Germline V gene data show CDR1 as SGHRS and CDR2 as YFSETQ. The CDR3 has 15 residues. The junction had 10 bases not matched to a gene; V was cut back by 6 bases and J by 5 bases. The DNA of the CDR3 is TGCGCCAGCACCTCCCCCGGGACAGGGGACGAGACCCAGTACTTC. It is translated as CASTSPGTGDETQYF.

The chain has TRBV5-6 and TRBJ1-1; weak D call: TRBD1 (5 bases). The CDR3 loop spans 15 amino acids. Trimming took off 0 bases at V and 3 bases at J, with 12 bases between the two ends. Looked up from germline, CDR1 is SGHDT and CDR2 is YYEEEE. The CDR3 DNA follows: TGTGCCAGCAGCTTGGGGGGCCAGCTCTACACTGAAGCTTTCTTT. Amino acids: CASSLGGQLYTEAFF.

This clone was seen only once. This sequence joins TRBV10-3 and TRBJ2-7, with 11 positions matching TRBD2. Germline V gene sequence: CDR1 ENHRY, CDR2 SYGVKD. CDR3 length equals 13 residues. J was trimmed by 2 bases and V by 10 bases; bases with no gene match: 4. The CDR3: CATTSGSTYEQYF. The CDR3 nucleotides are TGTGCCACCACTAGCGGGAGTACCTACGAGCAGTACTTC.

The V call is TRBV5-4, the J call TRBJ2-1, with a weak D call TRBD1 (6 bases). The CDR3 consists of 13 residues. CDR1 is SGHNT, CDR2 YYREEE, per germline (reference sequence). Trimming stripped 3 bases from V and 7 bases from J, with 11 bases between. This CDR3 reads CASSSQRGNEQFF. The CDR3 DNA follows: TGTGCCAGCAGCTCCCAGAGGGGGAATGAGCAGTTCTTC.

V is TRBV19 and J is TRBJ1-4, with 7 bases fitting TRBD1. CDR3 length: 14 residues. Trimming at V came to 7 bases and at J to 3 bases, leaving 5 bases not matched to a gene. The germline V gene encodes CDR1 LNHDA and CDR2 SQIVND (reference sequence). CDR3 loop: CASISGGSNEKLFF. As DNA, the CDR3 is TGTGCCAGTATCTCAGGGGGGTCTAATGAAAAACTGTTTTTT.

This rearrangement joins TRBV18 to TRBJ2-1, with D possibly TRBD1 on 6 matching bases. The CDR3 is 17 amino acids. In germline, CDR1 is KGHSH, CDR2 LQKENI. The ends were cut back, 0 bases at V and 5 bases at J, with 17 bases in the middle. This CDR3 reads CASSPPLGLQGNNEQFF. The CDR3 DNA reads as TGTGCCAGCTCACCACCGTTGGGGTTACAGGGAAACAATGAGCAGTTCTTC.

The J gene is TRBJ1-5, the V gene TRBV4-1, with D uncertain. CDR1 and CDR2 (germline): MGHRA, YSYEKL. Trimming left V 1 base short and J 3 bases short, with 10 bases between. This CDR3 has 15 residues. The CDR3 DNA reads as TGCGCCAGCAGCCAAGGGCCGGGGAACAATCAGCCCCAGCATTTT. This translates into CASSQGPGNNQPQHF.

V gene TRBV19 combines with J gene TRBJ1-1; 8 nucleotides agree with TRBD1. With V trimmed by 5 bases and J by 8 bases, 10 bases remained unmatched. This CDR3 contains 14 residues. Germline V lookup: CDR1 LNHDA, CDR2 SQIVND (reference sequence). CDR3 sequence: CASSPRGRGLEAFF. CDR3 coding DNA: TGTGCCAGTAGTCCCCGGGGCAGGGGGCTAGAAGCTTTCTTT.

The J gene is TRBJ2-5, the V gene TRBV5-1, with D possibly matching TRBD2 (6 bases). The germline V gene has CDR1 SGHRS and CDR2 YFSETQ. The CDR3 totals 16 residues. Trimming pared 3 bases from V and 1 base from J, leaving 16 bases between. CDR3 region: CASSSGASATQETQYF. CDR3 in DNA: TGCGCCAGCAGCTCCGGTGCTAGCGCGACCCAAGAGACCCAGTACTTC. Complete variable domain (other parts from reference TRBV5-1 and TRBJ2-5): KAGVTQTPRYLIKTRGQQVTLSCSPISGHRSVSWYQQTPGQGLQFLFEYFSETQRNKGNFPGRFSGRQFSNSRSEMNVSTLELGDSALYLCASSSGASATQETQYFGPGTRLLVL.